The T cell receptor beta chain described here comes from a study of cytomegalovirus exposure and HLA in healthy donors. After removal of 1 base from V and 6 bases from J, the junction contained 10 bases not matched to a gene. Looked up from germline, CDR1 is SGHVS and CDR2 is FNYEAQ. The CDR3 is 17 residues long. Turning to this clone: Its antigen is undetermined.

This PCR relied on a set of 60 Vbeta primers and 13 Jbeta primers. In the authors' workflow: Some 11 million shared chains were among the 60 million to 80 million unique TCR beta chains that a later analysis counted. Clones were read by immunoSEQ multiplex PCR, and TCRdb kept only the in-frame ones, dropping some. The V and J calls and clone size were taken over from that table, and D and trimming were inferred from the DNA. The profile shows some 100,000 clones, around 84% of them singletons. Study conclusions and caveats: Clonal expansion was found to be greater in HLA-associated TCR beta chains than in equally common others in a later analysis. TRBV6-2, TRBV6-3 and other indistinguishable V segments were excluded. Associated with cytomegalovirus, according to the listing, were 150 to 200 TCR beta chains.

The gene calls are TRBV7-6 and TRBJ2-2, with TRBD2 identical over 8 bases. This receptor was identified in a woman aged 18-29 years in good health and CMV-seronegative. Sequencing was done on a sample of PBMCs. The DNA for the CDR3 is TGTGCCAGCAGCTTAGTCGAGCGGGGGCCCCTGGCCGGGGAGCTGTTTTTT. This gives the protein CASSLVERGPLAGELFF. Supplemented by reference TRBV7-6 and TRBJ2-2, the full variable domain reads GAGVSQSPRYKVTKRGQDVALRCDPISGHVSLYWYRQALGQGPEFLTYFNYEAQQDKSGLPNDRFSAERPEGSISTLTIQRTEQRDSAMYRCASSLVERGPLAGELFFGEGSRLTVL.